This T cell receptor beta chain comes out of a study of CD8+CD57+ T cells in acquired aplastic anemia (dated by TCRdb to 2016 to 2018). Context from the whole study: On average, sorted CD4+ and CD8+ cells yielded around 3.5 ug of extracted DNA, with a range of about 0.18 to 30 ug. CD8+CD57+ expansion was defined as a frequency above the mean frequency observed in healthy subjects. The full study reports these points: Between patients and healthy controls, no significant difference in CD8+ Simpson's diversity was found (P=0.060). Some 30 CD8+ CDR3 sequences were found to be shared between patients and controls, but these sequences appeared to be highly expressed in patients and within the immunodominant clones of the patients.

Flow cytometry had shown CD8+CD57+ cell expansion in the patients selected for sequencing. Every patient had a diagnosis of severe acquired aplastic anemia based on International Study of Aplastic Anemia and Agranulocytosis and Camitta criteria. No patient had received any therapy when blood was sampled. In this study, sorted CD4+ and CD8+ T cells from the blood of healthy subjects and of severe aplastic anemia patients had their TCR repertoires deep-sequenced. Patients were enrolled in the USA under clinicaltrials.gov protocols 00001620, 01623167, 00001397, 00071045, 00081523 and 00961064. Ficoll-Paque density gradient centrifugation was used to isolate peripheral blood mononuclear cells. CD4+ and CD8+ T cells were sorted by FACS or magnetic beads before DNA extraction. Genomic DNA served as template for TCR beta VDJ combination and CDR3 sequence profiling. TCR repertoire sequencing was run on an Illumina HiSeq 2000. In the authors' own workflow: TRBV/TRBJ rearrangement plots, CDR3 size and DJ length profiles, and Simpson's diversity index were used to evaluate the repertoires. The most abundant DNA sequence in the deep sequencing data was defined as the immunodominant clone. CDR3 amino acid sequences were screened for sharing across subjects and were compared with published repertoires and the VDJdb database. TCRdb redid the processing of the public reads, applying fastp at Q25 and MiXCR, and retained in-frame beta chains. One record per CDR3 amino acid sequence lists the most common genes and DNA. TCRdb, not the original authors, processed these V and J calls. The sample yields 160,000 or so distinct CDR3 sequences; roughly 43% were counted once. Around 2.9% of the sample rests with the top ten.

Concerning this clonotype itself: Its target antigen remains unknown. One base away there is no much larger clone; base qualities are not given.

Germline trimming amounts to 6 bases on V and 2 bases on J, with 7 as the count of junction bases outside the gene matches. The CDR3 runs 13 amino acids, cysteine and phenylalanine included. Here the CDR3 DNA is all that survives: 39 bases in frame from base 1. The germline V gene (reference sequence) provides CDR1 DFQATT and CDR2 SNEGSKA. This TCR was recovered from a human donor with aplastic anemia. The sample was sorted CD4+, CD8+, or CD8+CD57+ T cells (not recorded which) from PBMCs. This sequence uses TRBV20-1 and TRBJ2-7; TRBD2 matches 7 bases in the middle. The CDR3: CSATTSATYEQYF. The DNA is TGCAGTGCAACCACTAGCGCGACCTACGAGCAGTACTTC.